Listed here are 22 T cell receptor beta chains from one sample, sequenced in a study of blood T cell repertoires in COVID-19. Profiled with immunoSEQ multiplex PCR; TCRdb holds only in-frame clones, not every one. The sample has about 320,000 clones, roughly 90% seen once. The source material was PBMCs or T cells enriched from blood (not recorded which). The source of these receptors is a woman younger than 30 who had recovered from COVID-19.

The gene calls are TRBV27 and TRBJ2-1, with 16 positions matching TRBD2. Germline values: CDR1 MNHEY, CDR2 SMNVEV (reference sequence). The CDR3 runs to 17 residues. The junction had 5 bases not matched to a gene; V was cut back by 4 bases and J by 5 bases. CDR3 coding DNA: TGTGCCAGCAGTTCGGGACTAGCGGGGGGGCCTCACAATGAGCAGTTCTTC. Amino acids: CASSSGLAGGPHNEQFF.

The chain employs TRBV19 and TRBJ1-2; maybe TRBD1 (6 bases). This CDR3 comprises 10 residues. Per germline, CDR1 LNHDA and CDR2 SQIVND (reference sequence). Trimming stripped 8 bases from V and 5 bases from J, with 6 bases between. The CDR3 loop reads CASGQYGYTF. The DNA of the CDR3 is TGTGCCAGTGGACAGTATGGCTACACCTTC.

The rearrangement uses TRBV14 and TRBJ2-1, with 8 bases aligning to TRBD2. The germline gives CDR1 SGHDN, CDR2 FVKESK. The trim removed 4 bases at V and 4 bases at J, leaving 9 bases unmatched. The CDR3 runs to 16 residues. This chain's CDR3 is CASSLISGSTYNEQFF. The CDR3 nucleotides are TGTGCCAGCAGCCTAATCAGCGGGAGTACATACAATGAGCAGTTCTTC.

A remark on this clone: Different DNA sequences within this sample yield the same CDR3. The V gene is TRBV27, the J gene TRBJ1-1; D remains ambiguous. Germline values: CDR1 MNHEY, CDR2 SMNVEV (reference sequence). This CDR3 comprises 13 residues. V shed 3 bases and J shed 5 bases, with 10 bases lying between them. As DNA, the CDR3 is TGTGCCAGCAGTTTTCGGCGGGGAACTGAAGCTTTCTTT. It is translated as CASSFRRGTEAFF.

V gene TRBV28 combines with J gene TRBJ1-4, with TRBD1 matching over 7 bases. Trimming removed 3 bases from V and 6 bases from J; junction bases left unmatched: 10. This CDR3 has 16 residues. Germline V gene data show CDR1 as MDHEN and CDR2 as SYDVKM. CDR3 sequence (DNA): TGTGCCAGCAGTTTTCGGGACAGTGGGGCCCATGAAAAACTGTTTTTT. Its translation is CASSFRDSGAHEKLFF. Full variable domain (missing parts from reference TRBV28 and TRBJ1-4): DVKVTQSSRYLVKRTGEKVFLECVQDMDHENMFWYRQDPGLGLRLIYFSYDVKMKEKGDIPEGYSVSREKKERFSLILESASTNQTSMYLCASSFRDSGAHEKLFFGSGTQLSVL.

The chain employs TRBV7-2 and TRBJ2-7; D unresolved. The CDR3 extends over 15 amino acids. V was pared by 5 bases and J by 3 bases, with 17 bases between. In germline, CDR1 is SGHTA, CDR2 FQGNSA. Here the CDR3 reads CASSRERGANYEQYF. The CDR3 bases are TGTGCCAGCAGCCGTGAGCGCGGCGCTAACTACGAGCAGTACTTC.

The table lists this clone with a few counts. The rearrangement joins TRBV6-5 to TRBJ1-4, with 9 bases that match TRBD1. Germline CDR1 MNHEY, CDR2 SVGAGI. The V gene end was trimmed by 5 bases and the J gene end by 8 bases; junction bases not matched to a gene: 9. The CDR3 is made up of 15 amino acids. This CDR3 is CASSHGDRDPEKLFF. In DNA, the CDR3 is TGTGCCAGCAGTCACGGGGACAGGGACCCGGAAAAACTGTTTTTT.

The chain couples TRBV7-9 to TRBJ1-2; 7 bases fit TRBD1. This CDR3 is built from 13 residues. The junction had 2 bases not matched to a gene; V was cut back by 5 bases and J by 2 bases. Germline values: CDR1 SEHNR, CDR2 FQNEAQ (reference sequence). CDR3 in DNA: TGTGCCAGCAGCCCGGGACAGAACTATGGCTACACCTTC. Its protein is CASSPGQNYGYTF.

The genes are TRBV10-3 and TRBJ1-2; the match to TRBD1 covers 10 bases. Germline V CDR1 and CDR2: ENHRY, SYGVKD. The CDR3 has 13 residues. The V segment lost 3 bases and the J segment 6 bases; nucleotides outside the gene matches: 1. The CDR3 here is CAISEGTGDGYTF. CDR3 nucleotide sequence: TGTGCCATCAGTGAAGGGACAGGGGATGGCTACACCTTC.

J is TRBJ2-5 and V is TRBV7-9, with 9 bases aligning to TRBD1. With 1 base clipped from V and 4 bases from J, the junction kept 4 bases outside the gene matches. The V gene's germline CDR1 is SEHNR and CDR2 FQNEAQ (reference sequence). The CDR3 extends over 15 amino acids. CDR3 nucleotide sequence: TGTGCCAGCAGCTTAGAGACAGGGGGTCGAGAGACCCAGTACTTC. Amino acids: CASSLETGGRETQYF.

The gene calls are TRBV5-5 and TRBJ2-3; 8 bases align to TRBD2. The CDR3 is 19 amino acids. J was trimmed by 0 bases and V by 2 bases; bases with no gene match: 14. The germline gives CDR1 SGHKS, CDR2 YYEKEE (reference sequence). The CDR3 here is CASSFRLSGGSNSTDTQYF. DNA for the CDR3: TGTGCCAGCAGCTTTCGACTGAGCGGGGGCAGTAATAGCACAGATACGCAGTATTTT. Filled out from reference TRBV5-5 and TRBJ2-3, the complete variable domain reads DAGVTQSPTHLIKTRGQQVTLRCSPISGHKSVSWYQQVLGQGPQFIFQYYEKEERGRGNFPDRFSARQFPNYSSELNVNALLLGDSALYLCASSFRLSGGSNSTDTQYFGPGTRLTVL.

V gene TRBV5-8 combines with J gene TRBJ2-5; 9 bases line up with TRBD1. CDR1 is SGHTS, CDR2 YDEGEE, per germline. The ends lost 5 bases at V and 4 bases at J; junction bases unmatched: 6. This CDR3 comprises 14 residues. CDR3 nucleotide sequence: TGTGCCAGCAGACCTACAGGGGGCGGAGAGACCCAGTACTTC. Its translation is CASRPTGGGETQYF.

This chain's CDR3 is CASSSGVVGAFF. The CDR3 DNA is TGTGCCAGCAGCTCAGGGGTGGTAGGAGCTTTCTTT. V gene TRBV12-3 or TRBV12-4 combines with J gene TRBJ1-1; a weak D match, TRBD1 (6 bases). This CDR3 spans 12 amino acids. V was clipped by 6 bases and J by 10 bases, with 15 bases between them.

The gene calls are TRBV11-2 and TRBJ1-1; 9 positions match TRBD1. V trimming: 3 bases; J trimming: 4 bases; junction bases outside the gene matches: 6. This CDR3 has 15 residues. Germline V gives CDR1 SGHAT, CDR2 FQNNGV. The DNA for the CDR3 is TGTGCCAGCAGCTTTCGACAGGGGGGGGTCACTGAAGCTTTCTTT. This gives the protein CASSFRQGGVTEAFF.

The V gene is TRBV6-1, the J gene TRBJ1-2, with D unclear. Trimming removed 0 bases from V and 5 bases from J, with 13 bases in between. Germline assignment: CDR1 MNHNS and CDR2 SASEGT. The CDR3 has 15 amino acids. The DNA for the CDR3 is TGTGCCAGCAGTGAAGCTTTCTCACAGTTTTATGGCTACACCTTC. Translated: CASSEAFSQFYGYTF.

The chain is built from TRBV28 and TRBJ1-4, with TRBD1 matching 9 bases. The V gene end was trimmed by 2 bases and the J gene end by 0 bases; junction bases not matched to a gene: 7. Germline values: CDR1 MDHEN, CDR2 SYDVKM. This CDR3 has 18 residues. The CDR3 nucleotides read TGTGCCAGCAGTTTAGGGGGACAGGGTGTAGCAACTAATGAAAAACTGTTTTTT. Translation: CASSLGGQGVATNEKLFF.

The rearrangement uses TRBV6-5 and TRBJ2-7; D is undetermined. Per germline, CDR1 MNHEY and CDR2 SVGAGI. Deletions cut 7 bases from V and 5 bases from J, with 18 bases between. The CDR3 runs to 14 residues. CDR3 nucleotide sequence: TGTGCCAGCATCGAGTGGTCCGGTGCCCACGAGCAGTACTTC. Amino acid sequence: CASIEWSGAHEQYF.

The chain is built from TRBV28 and TRBJ1-5, with D perhaps matching TRBD1 (6 bases). Germline V gene lookup returns CDR1 MDHEN and CDR2 SYDVKM. The CDR3 runs 15 residues. V was trimmed by 2 bases and J by 4 bases, leaving 12 bases between them. The CDR3 DNA reads as TGTGCCAGCAGTTTAGTGGGGGCCATGAATCAGCCCCAGCATTTT. Encoded protein: CASSLVGAMNQPQHF.

The rearrangement links TRBV4-3 to TRBJ1-5; no clear D. Germline V gene sequence: CDR1 LGHNA, CDR2 YSLEER. The CDR3 length is 15 residues. Trimming took off 0 bases at V and 3 bases at J, with 9 bases between the two ends. DNA of the CDR3: TGCGCCAGCAGCCAAGATCTAGGACTCAATCAGCCCCAGCATTTT. Amino acids: CASSQDLGLNQPQHF.

The chain is built from TRBV27 and TRBJ1-1; TRBD1 agrees at 8 bases. Losses at the gene ends were 5 bases for V and 9 bases for J; bases not matched to a gene: 20. CDR3 size: 17 residues. Germline CDR1 and CDR2: MNHEY and SMNVEV (reference sequence). In DNA, the CDR3 is TGTGCCAGCAGTATTTTCATCTCAGGGGGCGGTGGGAGACAAGCTTTCTTT. This codes for CASSIFISGGGGRQAFF.

The count of this clone is one. This rearrangement joins TRBV28 to TRBJ1-1, with 7 bases identical to TRBD1. V dropped 2 bases and J dropped 6; count of bases not matched to a gene: 6. Germline V gene sequence: CDR1 MDHEN, CDR2 SYDVKM. There are 14 residues in the CDR3. Here the CDR3 reads CASSLGTGDAEAFF. The DNA of the CDR3 is TGTGCCAGCAGTTTAGGAACAGGGGACGCTGAAGCTTTCTTT.

This clone rates as medium-sized (0.01 to 0.1%). The V and J genes are TRBV6-5 and TRBJ2-1; 10 positions agree with TRBD2. Unmatched junction bases numbered 6, after V lost 4 bases and J lost 9 bases. This CDR3 is 14 amino acids long. Germline CDR1 MNHEY, CDR2 SVGAGI. As DNA, the CDR3 is TGTGCCAGCAGTTCCAGCGGGGGGGCCTCTGAGCAGTTCTTC. The encoded protein is CASSSSGGASEQFF.